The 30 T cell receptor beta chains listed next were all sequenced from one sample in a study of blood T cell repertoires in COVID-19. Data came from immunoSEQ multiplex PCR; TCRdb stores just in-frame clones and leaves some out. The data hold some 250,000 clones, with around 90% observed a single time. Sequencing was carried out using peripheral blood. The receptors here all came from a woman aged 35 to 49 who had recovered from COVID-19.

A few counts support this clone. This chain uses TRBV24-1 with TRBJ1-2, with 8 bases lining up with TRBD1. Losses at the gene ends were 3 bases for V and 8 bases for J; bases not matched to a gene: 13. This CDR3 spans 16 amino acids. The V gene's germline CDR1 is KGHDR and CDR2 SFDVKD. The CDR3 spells CATSDPTPGGQGGYTF. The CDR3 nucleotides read TGTGCCACCAGTGATCCAACCCCAGGGGGCCAGGGAGGCTACACCTTC.

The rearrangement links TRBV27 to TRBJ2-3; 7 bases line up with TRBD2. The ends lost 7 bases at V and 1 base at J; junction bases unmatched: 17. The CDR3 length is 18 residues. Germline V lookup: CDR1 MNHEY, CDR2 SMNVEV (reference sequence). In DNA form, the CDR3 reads TGTGCCAGCACCGCCGCGGGCGGGAGACGGAGCGGCACAGATACGCAGTATTTT. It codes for CASTAAGGRRSGTDTQYF.

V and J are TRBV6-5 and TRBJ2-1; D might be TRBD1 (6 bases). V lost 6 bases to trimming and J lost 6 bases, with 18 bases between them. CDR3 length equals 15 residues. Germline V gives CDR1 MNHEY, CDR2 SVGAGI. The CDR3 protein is CASRPGQIGGNEQFF. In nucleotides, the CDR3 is TGTGCCAGCAGACCCGGACAAATAGGGGGCAATGAGCAGTTCTTC.

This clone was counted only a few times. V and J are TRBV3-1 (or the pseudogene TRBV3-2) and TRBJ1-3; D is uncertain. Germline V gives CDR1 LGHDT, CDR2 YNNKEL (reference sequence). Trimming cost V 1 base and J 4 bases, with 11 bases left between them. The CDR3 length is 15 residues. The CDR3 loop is CASSQARRGGNTIYF. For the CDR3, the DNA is TGTGCCAGCAGCCAAGCTCGGCGAGGGGGAAACACCATATATTTT.

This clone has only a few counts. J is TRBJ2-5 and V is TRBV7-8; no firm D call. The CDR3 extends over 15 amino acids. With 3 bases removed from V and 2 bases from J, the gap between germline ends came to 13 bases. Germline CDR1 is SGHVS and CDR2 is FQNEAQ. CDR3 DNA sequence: TGTGCCAGCAGCTTGGGTTTGGTACAGCAAGAGACCCAGTACTTC. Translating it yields CASSLGLVQQETQYF.

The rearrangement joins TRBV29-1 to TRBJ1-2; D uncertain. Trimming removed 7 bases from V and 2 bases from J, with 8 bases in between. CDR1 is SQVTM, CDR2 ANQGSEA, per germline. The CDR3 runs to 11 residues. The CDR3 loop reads CSARLNYGYTF. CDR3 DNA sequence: TGCAGCGCCCGTTTGAACTATGGCTACACCTTC.

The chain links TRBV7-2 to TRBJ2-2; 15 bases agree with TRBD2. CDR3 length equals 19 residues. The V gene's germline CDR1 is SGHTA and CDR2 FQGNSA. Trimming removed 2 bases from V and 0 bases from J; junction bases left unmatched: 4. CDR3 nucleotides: TGTGCCAGCAGCTTATTGGGGACTAGCGGGAGGCCGAACACCGGGGAGCTGTTTTTT. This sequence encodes CASSLLGTSGRPNTGELFF.

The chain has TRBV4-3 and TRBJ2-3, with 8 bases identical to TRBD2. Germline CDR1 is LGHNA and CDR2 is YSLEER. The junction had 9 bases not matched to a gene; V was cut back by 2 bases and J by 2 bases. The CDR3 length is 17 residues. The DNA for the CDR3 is TGCGCCAGCAGCCAATTGTTTGCGGGAGGTTACACAGATACGCAGTATTTT. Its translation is CASSQLFAGGYTDTQYF.

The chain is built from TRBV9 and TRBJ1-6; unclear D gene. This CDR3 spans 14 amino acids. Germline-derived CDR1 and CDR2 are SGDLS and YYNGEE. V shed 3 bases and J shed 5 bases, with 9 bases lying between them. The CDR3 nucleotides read TGTGCCAGCAGCGGGGCAACCAATAATTCACCCCTCCACTTT. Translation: CASSGATNNSPLHF.

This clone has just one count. The DNA of the CDR3 is TGTGCCATCCGGGGTTATAATTCACCCCTCCACTTT. Residues: CAIRGYNSPLHF. The chain has TRBV10-3 and TRBJ1-6; unclear D gene. Trimming took off 8 bases at V and 4 bases at J, with 6 bases between the two ends. CDR3 length: 12 residues. Germline assignment: CDR1 ENHRY and CDR2 SYGVKD.

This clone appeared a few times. CDR3: CASRKTGGNEKLFF. DNA for the CDR3: TGTGCCAGCAGAAAAACAGGGGGCAATGAAAAACTGTTTTTT. The genes are TRBV6-5 and TRBJ1-4, with 9 bases lining up with TRBD1. V trimming: 6 bases; J trimming: 5 bases; junction bases outside the gene matches: 4. Germline-derived CDR1 and CDR2 are MNHEY and SVGAGI. The CDR3 consists of 14 residues.

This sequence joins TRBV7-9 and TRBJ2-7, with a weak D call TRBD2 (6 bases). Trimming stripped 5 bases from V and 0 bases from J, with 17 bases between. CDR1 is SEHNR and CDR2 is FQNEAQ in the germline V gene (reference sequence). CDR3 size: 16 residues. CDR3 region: CASSRSSGVASYEQYF. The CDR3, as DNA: TGTGCCAGCAGCCGATCGTCGGGGGTCGCCTCCTACGAGCAGTACTTC. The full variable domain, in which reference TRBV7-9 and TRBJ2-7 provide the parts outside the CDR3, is DTGVSQNPRHKITKRGQNVTFRCDPISEHNRLYWYRQTLGQGPEFLTYFQNEAQLEKSRLLSDRFSAERPKGSFSTLEIQRTEQGDSAMYLCASSRSSGVASYEQYFGPGTRLTVT.

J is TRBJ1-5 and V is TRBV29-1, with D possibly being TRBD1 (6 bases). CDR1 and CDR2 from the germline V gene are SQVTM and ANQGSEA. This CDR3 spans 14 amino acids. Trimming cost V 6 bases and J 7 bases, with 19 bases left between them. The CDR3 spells CSVVLPGVGQPQHF. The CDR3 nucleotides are TGCAGCGTGGTCCTTCCAGGGGTTGGGCAGCCCCAGCATTTT.

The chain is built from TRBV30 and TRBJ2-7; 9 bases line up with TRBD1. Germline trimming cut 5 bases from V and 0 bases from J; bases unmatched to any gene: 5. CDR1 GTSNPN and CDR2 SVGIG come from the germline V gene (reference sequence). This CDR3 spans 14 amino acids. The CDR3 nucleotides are TGTGCCTGGTACCCGGGACAGGGCTCCTACGAGCAGTACTTC. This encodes CAWYPGQGSYEQYF.

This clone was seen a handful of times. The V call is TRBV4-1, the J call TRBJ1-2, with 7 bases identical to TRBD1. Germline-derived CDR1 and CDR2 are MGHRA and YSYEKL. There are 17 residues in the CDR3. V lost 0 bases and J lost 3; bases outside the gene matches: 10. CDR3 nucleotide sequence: TGCGCCAGCAGCCAAGAAGGCTCATTAGGGGGCGACTATGGCTACACCTTC. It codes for CASSQEGSLGGDYGYTF.

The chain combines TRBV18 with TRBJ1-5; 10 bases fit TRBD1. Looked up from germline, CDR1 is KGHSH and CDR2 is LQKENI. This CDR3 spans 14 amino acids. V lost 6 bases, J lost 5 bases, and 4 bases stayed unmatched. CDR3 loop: CASSPDRGHQPQHF. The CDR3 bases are TGTGCCAGCTCGCCAGACAGGGGGCATCAGCCCCAGCATTTT.

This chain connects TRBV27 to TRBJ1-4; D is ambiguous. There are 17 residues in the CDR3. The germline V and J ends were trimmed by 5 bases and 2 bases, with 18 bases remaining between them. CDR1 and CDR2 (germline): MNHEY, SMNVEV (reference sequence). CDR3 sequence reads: CASSPPWRYPTNEKLFF. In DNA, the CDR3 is TGTGCCAGCAGTCCTCCTTGGAGGTACCCGACTAATGAAAAACTGTTTTTT.

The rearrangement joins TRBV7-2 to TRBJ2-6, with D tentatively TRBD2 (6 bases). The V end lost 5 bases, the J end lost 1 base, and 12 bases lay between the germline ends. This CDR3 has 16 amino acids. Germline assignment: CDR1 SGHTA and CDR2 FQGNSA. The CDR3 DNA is TGTGCCAGCAGCCCCGCGGGGTCTTCTGGGGCCAACGTCCTGACTTTC. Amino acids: CASSPAGSSGANVLTF.

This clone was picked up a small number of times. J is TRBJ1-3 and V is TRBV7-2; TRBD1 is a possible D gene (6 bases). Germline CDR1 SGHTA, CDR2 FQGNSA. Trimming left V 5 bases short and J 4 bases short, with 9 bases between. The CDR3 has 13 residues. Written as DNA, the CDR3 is TGTGCCAGCAGCCCCGGGACAGGAAACACCATATATTTT. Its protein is CASSPGTGNTIYF. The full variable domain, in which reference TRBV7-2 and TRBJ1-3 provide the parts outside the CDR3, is GAGVSQSPSNKVTEKGKDVELRCDPISGHTALYWYRQSLGQGLEFLIYFQGNSAPDKSGLPSDRFSAERTGGSVSTLTIQRTQQEDSAVYLCASSPGTGNTIYFGEGSWLTVV.

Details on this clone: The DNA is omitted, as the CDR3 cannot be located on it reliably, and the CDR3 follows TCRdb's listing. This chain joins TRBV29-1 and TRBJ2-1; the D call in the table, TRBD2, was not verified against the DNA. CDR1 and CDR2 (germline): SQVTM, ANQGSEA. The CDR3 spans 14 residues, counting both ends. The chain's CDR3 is CSVGGGSAPEGGFF.

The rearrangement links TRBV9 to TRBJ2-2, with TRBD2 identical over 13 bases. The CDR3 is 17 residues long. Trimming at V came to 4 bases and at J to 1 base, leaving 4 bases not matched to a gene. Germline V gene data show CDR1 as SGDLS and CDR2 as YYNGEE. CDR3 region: CASSPRLAGGNTGELFF. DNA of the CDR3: TGTGCCAGCAGCCCCCGACTAGCGGGAGGGAACACCGGGGAGCTGTTTTTT.

CDR3 in DNA: TGTGCCACCAGCGGGGGACTAGCGGGAGATACGCAGTATTTT. Its protein product is CATSGGLAGDTQYF. The gene calls are TRBV15 and TRBJ2-3, with TRBD2 matching 12 bases. This CDR3 comprises 14 residues. V dropped 5 bases and J dropped 5; count of bases not matched to a gene: 2. Per the germline V gene, CDR1 is LNHNV and CDR2 is YYDKDF (reference sequence).

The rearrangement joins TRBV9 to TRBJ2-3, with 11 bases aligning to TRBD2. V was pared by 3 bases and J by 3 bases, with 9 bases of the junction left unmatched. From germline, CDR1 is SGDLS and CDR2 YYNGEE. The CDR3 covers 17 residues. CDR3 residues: CASSGSSGRASTDTQYF. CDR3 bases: TGTGCCAGCAGCGGAAGTAGCGGGAGGGCGAGTACAGATACGCAGTATTTT.

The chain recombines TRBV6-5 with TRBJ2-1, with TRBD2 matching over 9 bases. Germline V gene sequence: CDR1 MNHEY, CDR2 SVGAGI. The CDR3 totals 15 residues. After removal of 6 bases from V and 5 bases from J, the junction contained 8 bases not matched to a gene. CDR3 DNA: TGTGCCAGCAGCCCGCGACTAGCGGCAAACAATGAGCAGTTCTTC. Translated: CASSPRLAANNEQFF.

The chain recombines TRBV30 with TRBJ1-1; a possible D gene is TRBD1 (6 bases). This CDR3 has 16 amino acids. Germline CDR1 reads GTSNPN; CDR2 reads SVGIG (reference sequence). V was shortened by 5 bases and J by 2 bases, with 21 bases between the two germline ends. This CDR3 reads CAWDRGARITNTEAFF. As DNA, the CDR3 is TGTGCCTGGGATCGGGGGGCTCGTATAACCAACACTGAAGCTTTCTTT.

CDR3 sequence (DNA): TGTGCCAGCAGTGCGGGGAATCAGCCCCAGCATTTT. Its translation: CASSAGNQPQHF. The V and J genes are TRBV25-1 and TRBJ1-5; D ambiguous. The CDR3 is 12 residues long. Germline lookup yields CDR1 MGHDK and CDR2 SYGVNS. Trimming removed 4 bases from V and 4 bases from J, with 5 bases in between.

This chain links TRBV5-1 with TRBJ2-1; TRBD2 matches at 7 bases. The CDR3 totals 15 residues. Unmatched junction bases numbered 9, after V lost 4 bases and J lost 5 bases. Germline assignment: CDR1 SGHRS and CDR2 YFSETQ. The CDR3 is CASSHSGAPNNEQFF. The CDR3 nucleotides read TGCGCCAGCAGCCACAGCGGGGCCCCTAACAATGAGCAGTTCTTC.

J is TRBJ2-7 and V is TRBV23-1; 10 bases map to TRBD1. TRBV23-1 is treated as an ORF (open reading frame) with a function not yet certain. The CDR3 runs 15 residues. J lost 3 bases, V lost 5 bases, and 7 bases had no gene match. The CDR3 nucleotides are TGCGCCAGCAGTTTCCCTGACAGGGGGCTCTACGAGCAGTACGTC. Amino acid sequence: CASSFPDRGLYEQYV.

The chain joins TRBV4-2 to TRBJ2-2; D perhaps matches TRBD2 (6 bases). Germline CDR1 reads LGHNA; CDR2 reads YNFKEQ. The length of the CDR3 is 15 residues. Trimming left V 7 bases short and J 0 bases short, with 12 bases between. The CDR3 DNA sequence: TGTGCCAGCACTGCGGGGCTCTCGAACACCGGGGAGCTGTTTTTT. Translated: CASTAGLSNTGELFF.

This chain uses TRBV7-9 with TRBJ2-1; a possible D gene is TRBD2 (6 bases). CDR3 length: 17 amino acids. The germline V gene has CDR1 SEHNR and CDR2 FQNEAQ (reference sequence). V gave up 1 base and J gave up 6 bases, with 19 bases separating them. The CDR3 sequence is CASSLVTGPGRGNEQFF. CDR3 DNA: TGTGCCAGCAGCTTAGTTACGGGACCCGGGCGGGGCAATGAGCAGTTCTTC.